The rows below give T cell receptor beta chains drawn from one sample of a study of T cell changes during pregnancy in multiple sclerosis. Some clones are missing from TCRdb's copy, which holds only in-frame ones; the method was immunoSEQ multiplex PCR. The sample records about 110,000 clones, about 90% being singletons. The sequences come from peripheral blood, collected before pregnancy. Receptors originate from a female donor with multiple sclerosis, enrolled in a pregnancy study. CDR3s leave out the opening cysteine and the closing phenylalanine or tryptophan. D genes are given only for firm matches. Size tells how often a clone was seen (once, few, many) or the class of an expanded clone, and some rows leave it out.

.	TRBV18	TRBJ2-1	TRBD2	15	ASSPPGRGEPRNEQF
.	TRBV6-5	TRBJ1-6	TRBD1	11	ASGDRDNSPLH
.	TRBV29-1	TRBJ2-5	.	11	SFVRTIQETQY
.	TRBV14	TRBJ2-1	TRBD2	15	ASSQGARGRIYNEQF
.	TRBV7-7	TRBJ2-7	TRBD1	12	ASSREGQGAEQY
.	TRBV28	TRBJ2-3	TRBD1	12	ASSPGGIGDTQY
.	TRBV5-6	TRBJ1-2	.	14	ASSLELAGTNYGYT
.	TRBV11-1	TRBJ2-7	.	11	ASSLGLAYEQY
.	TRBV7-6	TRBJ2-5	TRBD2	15	ASSYEASGAYQETQY
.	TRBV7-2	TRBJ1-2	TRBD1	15	ASSLGFRGQGVYGYT
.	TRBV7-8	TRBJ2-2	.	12	ASNDQGYTGELF
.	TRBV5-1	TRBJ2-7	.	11	ASSLVGGEEQY
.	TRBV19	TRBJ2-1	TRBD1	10	ASGTGMNEQF
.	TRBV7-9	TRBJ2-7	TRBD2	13	ASSLRAGNPYEQY
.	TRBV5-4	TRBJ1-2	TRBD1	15	ASSLGLQGAQGYGYT
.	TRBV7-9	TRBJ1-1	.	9	ASTRVAEAF
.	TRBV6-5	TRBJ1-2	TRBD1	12	ASSYSDRGYGYT
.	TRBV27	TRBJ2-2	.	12	ASNGQGYTGELF
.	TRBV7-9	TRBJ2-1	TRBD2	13	ASSSSGGALDEQF
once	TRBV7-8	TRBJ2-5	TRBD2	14	ASSHRLAGGKETQY
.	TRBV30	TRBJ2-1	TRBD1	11	AWKRQGVNEQF
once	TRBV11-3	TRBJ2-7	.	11	ASSSGSHYEQY
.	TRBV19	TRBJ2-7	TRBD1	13	ASSLDRGSSYEQY
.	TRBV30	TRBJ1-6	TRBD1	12	AWSGQGRNSPLH
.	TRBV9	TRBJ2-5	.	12	ASSEQGGQETQY
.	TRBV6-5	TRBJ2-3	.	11	ASRAGKLDTQY
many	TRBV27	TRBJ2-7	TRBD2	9	ACSGSYEQY
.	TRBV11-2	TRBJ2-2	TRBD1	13	ASSVGQGVGGELF
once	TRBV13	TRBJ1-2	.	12	ASSLKLINYGYT
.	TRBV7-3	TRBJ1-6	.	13	ASSLQAARDSPLH
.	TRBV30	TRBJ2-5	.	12	AWKKEGHQETQY
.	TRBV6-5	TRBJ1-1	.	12	ASSYSTPGTEAF
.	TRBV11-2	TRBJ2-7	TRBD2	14	ASSLVLAGALGEQY
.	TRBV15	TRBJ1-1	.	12	ATSTRFGDTEAF
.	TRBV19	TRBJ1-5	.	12	ASNMGGGVGPQH
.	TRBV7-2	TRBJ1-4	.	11	ASSLMSNEKLF
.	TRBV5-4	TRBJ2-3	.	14	ASTLKRGAGTDTQY
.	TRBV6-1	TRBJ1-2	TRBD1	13	ASSARTGPGGGYT
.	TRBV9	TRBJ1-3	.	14	ASSALGGDSGNTIY
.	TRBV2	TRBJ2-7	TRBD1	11	ASGIQGAYEQY
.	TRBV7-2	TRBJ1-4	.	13	ASSLGPGTNEKLF
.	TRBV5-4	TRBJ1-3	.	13	ASSLGADSGNTIY
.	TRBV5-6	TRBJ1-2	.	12	ASSSVGGAWGYT
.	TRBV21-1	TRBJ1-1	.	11	ASSKEQYTEAF
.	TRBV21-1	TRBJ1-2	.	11	ASSRTGGVCDT
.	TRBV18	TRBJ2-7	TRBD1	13	ASSPRRGGGYEQY
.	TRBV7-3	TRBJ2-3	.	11	ASSKRPGDTQY
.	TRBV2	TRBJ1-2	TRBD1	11	ASSVQGVYGYT
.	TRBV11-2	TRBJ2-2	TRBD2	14	ASSLSFAGVGGELF
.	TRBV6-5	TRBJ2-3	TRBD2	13	ASRPSGGLGNTQY
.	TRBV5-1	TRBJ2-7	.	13	ASRSGIKGTYEQY